These T cell receptor beta chains were read from a single sample in a study of vaccination and CD4 T cells after COVID-19. These receptors' antigens are unknown. TCRdb processed the PCR reads anew with MiXCR; each CDR3 protein has one entry. This sample yields more than 20,000 distinct CDR3 sequences, of which roughly 44% are seen a single time; just over 7% belongs to the top ten. The specimen was CD4+ T cells from blood, cultured in vitro. The receptor source for this set is a human donor who had recovered from COVID-19. Both conserved end residues are part of each CDR3. D genes are given only for firm matches. Size is stated for part of the rows, as once, few or many counts, or as a class when the clone is expanded.

NA	TRBV7-3	TRBJ2-1	NA	CASSLYSSYNEQFF	TGTGCCAGCAGCTTGTACAGCTCCTACAATGAGCAGTTCTTC
NA	TRBV20-1	TRBJ2-5	few	CSALREPQETQYF	TGCAGTGCCCTCCGGGAGCCTCAAGAGACCCAGTACTTC
TRBD2	TRBV27	TRBJ2-7	few	CASSSLGLGEQYF	TGTGCCAGCAGTTCGCTTGGACTAGGGGAGCAGTACTTC
TRBD1	TRBV6-5	TRBJ1-3	NA	CASSYRTGLGNTIYF	TGTGCCAGCAGTTACCGGACAGGGCTCGGAAACACCATATATTTT
NA	TRBV20-1	TRBJ2-1	NA	CSARTLNEQFF	TGCAGTGCTAGGACTTTAAATGAGCAGTTCTTC
NA	TRBV28	TRBJ1-5	NA	CASSLRPAHGSNQPQHF	TGTGCCAGCAGTTTAAGACCGGCTCATGGGAGCAATCAGCCCCAGCATTTT
TRBD1	TRBV7-9	TRBJ2-7	NA	CASSLGEFGTGVSYEQYF	TGTGCCAGCAGCTTAGGGGAATTCGGGACAGGAGTATCCTACGAGCAGTACTTC
TRBD1	TRBV6-1	TRBJ2-3	NA	CASSRQGGSDTQYF	TGTGCCAGCAGTAGACAGGGTGGGTCAGATACGCAGTATTTT
TRBD1	TRBV6-1	TRBJ2-6	NA	CASRPDRGLGANVLTF	TGTGCCAGCAGACCCGACAGGGGGCTTGGGGCCAACGTCCTGACTTTC
NA	TRBV20-1	TRBJ2-7	NA	CSARNPGRNYEQYF	TGCAGTGCTAGAAATCCCGGCAGAAACTACGAGCAGTACTTC
NA	TRBV6-1	TRBJ1-2	NA	CASSPVGGARYGYTF	TGTGCCAGCAGCCCGGTGGGGGGGGCGCGGTATGGCTACACCTTC
NA	TRBV27	TRBJ2-2	NA	CASSLSRVTGELFF	TGTGCCAGCAGTTTAAGTCGCGTCACCGGGGAGCTGTTTTTT
TRBD1	TRBV7-9	TRBJ2-7	NA	CASTKGRDRVYEQYF	TGTGCCAGCACCAAAGGGCGGGACAGGGTTTACGAGCAGTACTTC
NA	TRBV18	TRBJ1-5	large	CASSGRPRDQPQHF	TGTGCCAGCTCAGGACGCCCCCGGGATCAGCCCCAGCATTTT
TRBD1	TRBV19	TRBJ1-1	NA	CASSTWGQMNTEAFF	TGTGCCAGTAGTACGTGGGGACAGATGAACACTGAAGCTTTCTTT
NA	TRBV6-5	TRBJ1-3	NA	CASSYTPGTGNTIYF	TGTGCCAGCAGTTACACCCCCGGGACTGGAAACACCATATATTTT
TRBD1	TRBV2	TRBJ2-7	NA	CASRNDRGGEQYF	TGTGCCAGCCGAAACGACAGGGGAGGCGAGCAGTACTTC
NA	TRBV6-2/TRBV6-3	TRBJ2-5	few	CASRPDGRGSETQYF	TGTGCCAGCAGGCCCGATGGACGGGGGAGCGAGACCCAGTACTTC
NA	TRBV20-1	TRBJ2-1	NA	CSANLQYSSYNEQFF	TGCAGTGCTAATCTTCAGTATAGTTCCTACAATGAGCAGTTCTTC
TRBD1	TRBV7-6	TRBJ2-7	NA	CASSLGTGRYEQYF	TGTGCCAGCAGCTTGGGGACAGGGAGATACGAGCAGTACTTC
NA	TRBV6-5	TRBJ2-4	NA	CASRYRGGNIAKNIQYF	TGTGCCAGCAGGTACAGGGGGGGGAATATAGCCAAAAACATTCAGTACTTC
NA	TRBV6-1	TRBJ2-7	NA	CASRAQVDITTYEQYF	TGTGCCAGCAGGGCCCAGGTGGACATAACCACCTACGAGCAGTACTTC
NA	TRBV28	TRBJ1-1	NA	CASSPTGLAPNTEAFF	TGTGCCAGCAGTCCTACGGGTCTGGCGCCGAACACTGAAGCTTTCTTT
NA	TRBV27	TRBJ2-7	NA	CASKLGVGSYEQYF	TGTGCCAGCAAACTTGGGGTCGGATCCTACGAGCAGTACTTC
TRBD2	TRBV7-8	TRBJ2-3	NA	CASSRYLAGGGDTQYF	TGTGCCAGCAGCCGTTATCTCGCGGGAGGTGGAGATACGCAGTATTTT